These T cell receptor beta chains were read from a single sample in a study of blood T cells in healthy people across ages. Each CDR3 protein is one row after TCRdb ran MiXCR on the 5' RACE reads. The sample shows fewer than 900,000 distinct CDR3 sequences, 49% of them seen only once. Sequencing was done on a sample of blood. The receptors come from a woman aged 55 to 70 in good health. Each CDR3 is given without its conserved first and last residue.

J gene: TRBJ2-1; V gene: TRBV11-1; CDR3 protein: ASSFPASGRTLDNEQF
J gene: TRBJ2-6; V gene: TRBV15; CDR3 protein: ATSREAGSGANVLT
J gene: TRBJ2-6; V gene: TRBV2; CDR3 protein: AITDGRGPGANVLT
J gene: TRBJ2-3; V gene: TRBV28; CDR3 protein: ASSYPPREASGSTDTQY
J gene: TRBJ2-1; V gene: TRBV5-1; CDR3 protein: ASSLELPYNEQF
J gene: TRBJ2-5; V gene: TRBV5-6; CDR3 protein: ASSPSWGKGQETQY
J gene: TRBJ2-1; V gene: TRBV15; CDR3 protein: ATSGSQGKGNEQF
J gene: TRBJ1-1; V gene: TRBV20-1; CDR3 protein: SASKRWLGSNTEAF
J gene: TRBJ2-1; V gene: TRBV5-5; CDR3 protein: ASSVEGVRNEQF
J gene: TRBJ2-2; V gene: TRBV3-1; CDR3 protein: ASSLSTRAAGSWTGELF
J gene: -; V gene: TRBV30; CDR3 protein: AWSRKGMNGYEQY
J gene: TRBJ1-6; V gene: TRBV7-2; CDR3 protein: ASSRRGNSPLH
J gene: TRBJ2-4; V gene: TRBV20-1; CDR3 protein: SATPGPSPAKNIQY
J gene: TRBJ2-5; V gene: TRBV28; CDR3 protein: ASSLRQFQETQY
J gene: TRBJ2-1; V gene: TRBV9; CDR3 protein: ASSPWTGTGSEQF
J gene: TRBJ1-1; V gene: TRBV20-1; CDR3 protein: SAKGGLEAF
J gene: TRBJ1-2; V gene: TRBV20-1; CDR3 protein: SASAGHIYGYT
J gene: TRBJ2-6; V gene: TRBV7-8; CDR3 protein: ASSLLPNSGQASSGANVLT
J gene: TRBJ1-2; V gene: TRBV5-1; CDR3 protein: ASSLGTGGVGYT
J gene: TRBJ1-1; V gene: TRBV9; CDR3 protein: ASSYDGDLREAF
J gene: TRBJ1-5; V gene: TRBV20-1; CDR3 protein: SAEQGDQPQH
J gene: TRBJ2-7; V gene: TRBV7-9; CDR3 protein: ASSYRVAYEQY
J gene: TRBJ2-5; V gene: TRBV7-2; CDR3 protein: ASSLVPSELLLKEQY
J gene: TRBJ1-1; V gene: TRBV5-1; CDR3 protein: ASSPGPFYTEAF
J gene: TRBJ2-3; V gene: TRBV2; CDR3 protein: ASRFADTQY
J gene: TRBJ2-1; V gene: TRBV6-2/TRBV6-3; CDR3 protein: ASCASGRTNNEQF
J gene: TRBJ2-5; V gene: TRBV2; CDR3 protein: ASSQTGKETQY
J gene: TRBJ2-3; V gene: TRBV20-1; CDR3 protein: SAPPWRESTDTQY
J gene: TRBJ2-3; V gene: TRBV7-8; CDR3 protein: ASSLRVGLAGDEDTQY
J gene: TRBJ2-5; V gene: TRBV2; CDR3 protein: ASEDRVKGTQY
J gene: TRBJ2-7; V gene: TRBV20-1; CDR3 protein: SAGLAGSMEQY
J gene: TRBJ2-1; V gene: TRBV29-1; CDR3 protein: SALGHSSYNEQF
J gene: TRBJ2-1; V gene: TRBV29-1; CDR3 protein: SVEVMADRDEQF
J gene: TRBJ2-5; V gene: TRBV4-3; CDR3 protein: ASSQRAPARTSVTGLAGGGTQY
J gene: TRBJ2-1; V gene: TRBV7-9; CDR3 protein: ASSPIAAQGGEQF
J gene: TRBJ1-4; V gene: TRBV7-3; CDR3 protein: ASSCGHRQREKLF
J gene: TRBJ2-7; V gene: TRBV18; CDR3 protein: ASFRTSGRDEQY
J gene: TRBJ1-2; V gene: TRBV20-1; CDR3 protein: SSGGGAGYGYT
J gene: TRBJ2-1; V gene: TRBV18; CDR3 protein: ASSPRRTSGRAIEQF
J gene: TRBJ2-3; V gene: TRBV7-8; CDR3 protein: ASSLMDRGGIDTQY
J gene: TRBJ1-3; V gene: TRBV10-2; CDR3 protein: ASSDRGSGNTIY
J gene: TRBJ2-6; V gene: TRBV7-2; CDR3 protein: ASSFHLTGYGANVLT
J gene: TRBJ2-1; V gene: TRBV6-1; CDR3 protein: ASSPTSGSRQF
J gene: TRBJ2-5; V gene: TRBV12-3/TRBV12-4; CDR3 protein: ASSSTTSGSNKETQY
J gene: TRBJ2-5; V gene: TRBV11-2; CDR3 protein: ASSLDGAVGWETQY
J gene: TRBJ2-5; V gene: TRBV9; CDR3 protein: ASNGRGGGIETQY